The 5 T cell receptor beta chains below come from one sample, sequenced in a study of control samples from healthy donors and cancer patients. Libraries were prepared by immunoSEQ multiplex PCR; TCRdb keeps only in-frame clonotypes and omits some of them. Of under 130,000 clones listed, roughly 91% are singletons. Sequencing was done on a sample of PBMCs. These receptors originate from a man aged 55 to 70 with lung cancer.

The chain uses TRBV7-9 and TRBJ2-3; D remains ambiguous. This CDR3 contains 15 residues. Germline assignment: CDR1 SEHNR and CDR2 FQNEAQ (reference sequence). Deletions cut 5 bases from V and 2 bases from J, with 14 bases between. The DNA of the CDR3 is TGTGCCAGCAGCCGTCGGTCGACAACCACAGATACGCAGTATTTT. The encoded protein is CASSRRSTTTDTQYF.

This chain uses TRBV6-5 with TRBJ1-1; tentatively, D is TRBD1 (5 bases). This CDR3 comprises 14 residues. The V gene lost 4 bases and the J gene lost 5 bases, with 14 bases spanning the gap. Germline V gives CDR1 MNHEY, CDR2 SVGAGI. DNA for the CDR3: TGTGCCAGCAGTTTCGGTCAGGGAGGGACTGAAGCTTTCTTT. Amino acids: CASSFGQGGTEAFF.

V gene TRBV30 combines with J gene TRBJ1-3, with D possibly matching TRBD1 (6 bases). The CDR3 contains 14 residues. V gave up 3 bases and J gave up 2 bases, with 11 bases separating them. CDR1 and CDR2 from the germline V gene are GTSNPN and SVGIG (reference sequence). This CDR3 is CAWRDGGPGNTIYF. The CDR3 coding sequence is TGTGCCTGGAGGGATGGGGGCCCTGGAAACACCATATATTTT.

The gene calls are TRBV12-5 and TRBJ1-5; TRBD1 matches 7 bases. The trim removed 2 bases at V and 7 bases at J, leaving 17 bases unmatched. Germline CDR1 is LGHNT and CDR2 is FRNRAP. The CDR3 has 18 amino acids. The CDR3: CASGLYQGEDLGYQPQHF. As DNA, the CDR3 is TGTGCTAGTGGTTTGTACCAGGGGGAGGACCTTGGATACCAGCCCCAGCATTTT.

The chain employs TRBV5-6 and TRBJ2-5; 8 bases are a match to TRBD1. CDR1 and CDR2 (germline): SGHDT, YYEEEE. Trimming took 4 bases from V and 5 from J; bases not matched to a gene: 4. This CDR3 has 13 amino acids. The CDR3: CASSGQGLETQYF. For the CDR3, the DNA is TGTGCCAGCAGCGGACAGGGTCTGGAGACCCAGTACTTC. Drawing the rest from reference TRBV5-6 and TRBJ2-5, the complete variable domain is DAGVTQSPTHLIKTRGQQVTLRCSPKSGHDTVSWYQQALGQGPQFIFQYYEEEERQRGNFPDRFSGHQFPNYSSELNVNALLLGDSALYLCASSGQGLETQYFGPGTRLLVL.